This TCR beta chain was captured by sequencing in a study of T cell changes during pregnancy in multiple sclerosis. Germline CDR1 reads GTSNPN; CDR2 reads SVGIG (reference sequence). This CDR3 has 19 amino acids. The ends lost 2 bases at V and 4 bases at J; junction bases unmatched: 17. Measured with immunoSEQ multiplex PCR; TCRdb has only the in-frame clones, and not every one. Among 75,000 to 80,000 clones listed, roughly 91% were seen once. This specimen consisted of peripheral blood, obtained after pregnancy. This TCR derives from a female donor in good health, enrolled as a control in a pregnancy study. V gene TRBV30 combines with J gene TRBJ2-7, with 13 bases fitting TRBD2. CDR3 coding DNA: TGTGCCTGGAGTACGGGCCAGGTCCCCACTAGCGGGAGGGCTTACGAGCAGTACTTC. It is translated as CAWSTGQVPTSGRAYEQYF.